The 28 T cell receptor beta chains presented below share a single source sample, sequenced in a study of blood T cell repertoires in COVID-19. Measured with immunoSEQ multiplex PCR; TCRdb has only the in-frame clones, and not every one. The repertoire holds about 100,000 clones, with 80% to 95% as singletons. The specimen was peripheral blood. Receptors originate from a man in his 70s with acute or convalescent COVID-19.

The chain has TRBV13 and TRBJ2-7, with 13 bases lining up with TRBD2. After removal of 0 bases from V and 6 bases from J, the junction contained 2 bases not matched to a gene. The CDR3 is 15 residues long. Germline CDR1 is PRHDT and CDR2 is FYEKMQ (reference sequence). This chain's CDR3 is CASSLGTSGGVEQYF. CDR3 bases: TGTGCCAGCAGCTTAGGTACTAGCGGGGGGGTCGAGCAGTACTTC. Based on the CDR3 plus reference TRBV13 and TRBJ2-7, the full variable domain is AAGVIQSPRHLIKEKRETATLKCYPIPRHDTVYWYQQGPGQDPQFLISFYEKMQSDKGSIPDRFSAQQFSDYHSELNMSSLELGDSALYFCASSLGTSGGVEQYFGPGTRLTVT.

The chain employs TRBV27 and TRBJ2-1, with 8 bases fitting TRBD1. This CDR3 spans 13 amino acids. The germline gives CDR1 MNHEY, CDR2 SMNVEV (reference sequence). The J segment lost 6 bases and the V segment lost 5 bases, leaving 3 bases of the junction unmatched. The CDR3 loop is CASSPQGGNEQFF. As DNA, the CDR3 is TGTGCCAGCAGTCCACAGGGGGGCAATGAGCAGTTCTTC.

The gene calls are TRBV11-2 and TRBJ2-7, with 13 bases fitting TRBD2. Germline trimming cut 7 bases from V and 4 bases from J; bases unmatched to any gene: 7. The CDR3 has 15 residues. CDR1 and CDR2 (germline): SGHAT, FQNNGV. In DNA, the CDR3 is TGTGCCAGCACAAAACTAGCGGGAGGGCCATACGAGCAGTACTTC. Translating gives CASTKLAGGPYEQYF.

The chain carries TRBV10-1 and TRBJ2-2, with D possibly being TRBD2 (6 bases). The CDR3 loop spans 15 amino acids. Trimming removed 6 bases at V and 2 bases at J, with 13 bases between. Germline V gene sequence: CDR1 WNHNN, CDR2 SYGVQD (reference sequence). CDR3 sequence (DNA): TGCGCCAGCAGCCCCGGGACTCCCAACACCGGGGAGCTGTTTTTT. This translates into CASSPGTPNTGELFF.

The rearrangement links TRBV6-5 to TRBJ2-1; tentatively, D is TRBD2 (6 bases). Germline lookup yields CDR1 MNHEY and CDR2 SVGAGI. This CDR3 comprises 15 residues. Trimming stripped 5 bases from V and 3 bases from J, with 14 bases between. The CDR3 spells CASSLWGDDYNEQFF. DNA of the CDR3: TGTGCCAGCAGTCTATGGGGGGACGACTACAATGAGCAGTTCTTC.

This chain connects TRBV12-3 or TRBV12-4 to TRBJ1-5; D not certain. The germline V and J ends were trimmed by 11 bases and 9 bases, with 14 bases remaining between them. The CDR3 spans 11 residues. The CDR3 region has the DNA TGTGCCTCCAGTTTAGGAGGGCCCCAGCATTTT. Translated: CASSLGGPQHF.

The rearrangement links TRBV7-2 to TRBJ1-2; 7 bases line up with TRBD1. Trimming took 2 bases from V and 4 from J; bases not matched to a gene: 4. The CDR3 loop spans 14 amino acids. Germline lookup yields CDR1 SGHTA and CDR2 FQGNSA. CDR3 in DNA: TGTGCCAGCAGCTTACTGGACAGGACCTATGGCTACACCTTC. This gives the protein CASSLLDRTYGYTF. The full variable domain, its missing parts supplied by reference TRBV7-2 and TRBJ1-2, is GAGVSQSPSNKVTEKGKDVELRCDPISGHTALYWYRQSLGQGLEFLIYFQGNSAPDKSGLPSDRFSAERTGGSVSTLTIQRTQQEDSAVYLCASSLLDRTYGYTFGSGTRLTVV.

For the CDR3, the DNA is TGTGCCAGCAGCCAAAGCTACAGGGGTCAGAGCAATCAGCCCCAGCATTTT. Encoded protein: CASSQSYRGQSNQPQHF. V usage is TRBV3-1 (or the pseudogene TRBV3-2) and J usage is TRBJ1-5; 7 nucleotides agree with TRBD1. Germline assignment: CDR1 LGHDT and CDR2 YNNKEL (reference sequence). V lost 2 bases and J lost 1; bases outside the gene matches: 8. This CDR3 has 17 amino acids.

V is TRBV6-2 or TRBV6-3 and J is TRBJ1-2, with D possibly being TRBD1 (5 bases). This CDR3 has 14 residues. Trimming shortened V by 2 bases and J by 6 bases, and 13 bases separated the two germline ends. CDR1 is MNHEY and CDR2 is SVGEGT in the germline V gene. The CDR3 bases are TGTGCCAGCAGTTACGGGGGAGGCGCTAATGGCTACACCTTC. The encoded protein is CASSYGGGANGYTF.

J is TRBJ1-1 and V is TRBV11-2; 8 bases match TRBD1. Looked up from germline, CDR1 is SGHAT and CDR2 is FQNNGV. The length of the CDR3 is 12 residues. The V segment lost 3 bases and the J segment 10 bases; nucleotides outside the gene matches: 4. The CDR3 loop reads CASSLDRARAFF. CDR3 sequence (DNA): TGTGCCAGCAGCTTGGACAGGGCTAGAGCTTTCTTT.

The chain employs TRBV28 and TRBJ1-1; D might be TRBD1 (5 bases). The CDR3 spans 12 residues. From germline, CDR1 is MDHEN and CDR2 SYDVKM. Trimming took off 6 bases at V and 6 bases at J, with 11 bases between the two ends. The CDR3 reads CASSRAAPEAFF. The CDR3 DNA sequence: TGTGCCAGCAGCAGGGCCGCCCCTGAAGCTTTCTTT. Using reference TRBV28 and TRBJ1-1 for the parts outside the CDR3, the full variable domain is DVKVTQSSRYLVKRTGEKVFLECVQDMDHENMFWYRQDPGLGLRLIYFSYDVKMKEKGDIPEGYSVSREKKERFSLILESASTNQTSMYLCASSRAAPEAFFGQGTRLTVV.

This clone has just one count. J is TRBJ2-3 and V is TRBV27; 12 bases align to TRBD1. Trimming at V came to 6 bases and at J to 7 bases, leaving 5 bases not matched to a gene. The CDR3 sequence is 14 residues long. Per germline, CDR1 MNHEY and CDR2 SMNVEV (reference sequence). The DNA for the CDR3 is TGTGCCAGCAGCCGGGACAGGGGGCTGTATACGCAGTATTTT. Protein product: CASSRDRGLYTQYF.

The rearrangement joins TRBV30 to TRBJ2-2; either TRBD1 or TRBD2 may fit D (7 bases each). Trimming stripped 8 bases from V and 4 bases from J, with 14 bases between. Germline CDR1 GTSNPN, CDR2 SVGIG (reference sequence). The CDR3 covers 13 residues. CDR3 residues: CAGGDSVTGELFF. The DNA for the CDR3 is TGTGCCGGGGGGGACAGCGTCACCGGGGAGCTGTTTTTT.

The chain employs TRBV25-1 and TRBJ2-1; D unresolved. Germline values: CDR1 MGHDK, CDR2 SYGVNS. Trimming pared 5 bases from V and 9 bases from J, leaving 14 bases between. CDR3 length: 13 amino acids. The CDR3 protein is CASSINKQFEQFF. The CDR3 nucleotides read TGTGCCAGCAGTATTAATAAACAGTTTGAGCAGTTCTTC.

This chain's CDR3 is CASSRTSNTGELFF. The CDR3 region has the DNA TGTGCCAGCAGCCGGACTTCGAACACCGGGGAGCTGTTTTTT. V and J are TRBV5-4 and TRBJ2-2, with D possibly TRBD2 on 5 matching bases. This CDR3 has 14 amino acids. Germline CDR1 and CDR2: SGHNT and YYREEE (reference sequence). Between the trimmed V and J ends, which lost 4 bases and 0 bases, there was a span of 7 bases. Filled out from reference TRBV5-4 and TRBJ2-2, the complete variable domain reads ETGVTQSPTHLIKTRGQQVTLRCSSQSGHNTVSWYQQALGQGPQFIFQYYREEENGRGNFPPRFSGLQFPNYSSELNVNALELDDSALYLCASSRTSNTGELFFGEGSRLTVL.

This clone has a handful of counts. The chain is built from TRBV7-9 and TRBJ2-7; no clear D gene. Per the germline V gene, CDR1 is SEHNR and CDR2 is FQNEAQ (reference sequence). CDR3 length: 13 amino acids. Between the trimmed V and J ends, which lost 4 bases and 2 bases, there was a span of 9 bases. The CDR3 DNA reads as TGTGCCAGCAGCTCCGACACCCCCTACGAGCAGTACTTC. It translates to CASSSDTPYEQYF.

The chain uses TRBV20-1 and TRBJ1-6; no clear D. The length of the CDR3 is 13 residues. Looked up from germline, CDR1 is DFQATT and CDR2 is SNEGSKA (reference sequence). V dropped 3 bases and J dropped 6 bases, with 9 bases sitting between them. Written as DNA, the CDR3 is TGCAGTGCTAGTGTCGAGGCTAATTCACCCCTCCACTTT. Protein product: CSASVEANSPLHF.

The gene calls are TRBV24-1 and TRBJ1-4, with D possibly matching TRBD1 (6 bases). V lost 3 bases to trimming and J lost 8 bases, with 18 bases between them. CDR3 length: 16 amino acids. Germline V gene lookup returns CDR1 KGHDR and CDR2 SFDVKD. The CDR3 bases are TGTGCCACCAGTGATCTTACAGGGACAACGACAGAAAAACTGTTTTTT. Encoded protein: CATSDLTGTTTEKLFF.

A single count supports this clone. Other DNA sequences within the sample encode an identical CDR3. The rearrangement joins TRBV19 to TRBJ2-7; 9 bases map to TRBD2. This CDR3 region has 15 residues. With V trimmed by 3 bases and J by 4 bases, 7 bases remained unmatched. Germline CDR1 and CDR2: LNHDA and SQIVND (reference sequence). The CDR3 DNA reads TGTGCCAGTAGTATCCAAGCGGGAGGACGGTACGAGCAGTACTTC. This gives the protein CASSIQAGGRYEQYF.

The rearrangement links TRBV12-5 to TRBJ2-7; possibly TRBD2 for D (5 bases). The length of the CDR3 is 12 residues. V was trimmed by 7 bases and J by 2 bases, leaving 9 bases between them. Per germline, CDR1 LGHNT and CDR2 FRNRAP. CDR3 bases: TGTGCTAGTGCCCTCGGGGCCTACGAGCAGTACTTC. Translated, it gives CASALGAYEQYF.

This rearrangement joins TRBV15 to TRBJ2-1; TRBD2 agrees at 9 bases. The CDR3 has 16 amino acids. Per the germline V gene, CDR1 is LNHNV and CDR2 is YYDKDF (reference sequence). J gave up 0 bases and V 4 bases, and 4 bases lay outside the gene matches. CDR3: CATSIGLAISYNEQFF. CDR3 sequence (DNA): TGTGCCACCAGCATAGGACTAGCGATCTCCTACAATGAGCAGTTCTTC.

The chain uses TRBV6-5 and TRBJ2-6; TRBD1 might be the D (5 bases). The CDR3 is made up of 15 amino acids. V lost 6 bases and J 1 base, leaving 10 bases between the germline ends. In germline, CDR1 is MNHEY, CDR2 SVGAGI. Here the CDR3 DNA reads TGTGCCAGCAGAACAGGTTCGTCTGGGGCCAACGTCCTGACTTTC. It specifies CASRTGSSGANVLTF.

This clone was seen once. The chain employs TRBV5-1 and TRBJ2-5; TRBD2 matches 7 bases. CDR3 length: 14 residues. Trimming cost V 1 base and J 3 bases; bases outside gene matches: 3. Germline lookup yields CDR1 SGHRS and CDR2 YFSETQ. CDR3 nucleotides: TGCGCCAGCAGCTTGTTGGGACTAAAAGAGACCCAGTACTTC. This codes for CASSLLGLKETQYF. The full variable domain, with the rest looked up from reference TRBV5-1 and TRBJ2-5, is KAGVTQTPRYLIKTRGQQVTLSCSPISGHRSVSWYQQTPGQGLQFLFEYFSETQRNKGNFPGRFSGRQFSNSRSEMNVSTLELGDSALYLCASSLLGLKETQYFGPGTRLLVL.

The genes are TRBV7-8 and TRBJ2-7; TRBD2 is a possible D gene (7 bases). Germline V gene lookup returns CDR1 SGHVS and CDR2 FQNEAQ. The CDR3 consists of 15 residues. Between the trimmed V and J ends, which lost 5 bases and 0 bases, there was a span of 14 bases. As DNA, the CDR3 is TGTGCCAGCAGCCCTGGGGAGGGGGTCTCCTACGAGCAGTACTTC. It codes for CASSPGEGVSYEQYF.

The chain joins TRBV7-3 to TRBJ2-7; 8 bases are shared with TRBD2. CDR3 length equals 15 residues. The V gene end was trimmed by 4 bases and the J gene end by 2 bases; junction bases not matched to a gene: 7. CDR1 and CDR2 from the germline V gene are SGHTA and FQGTGA. In nucleotides, the CDR3 is TGTGCCAGCAGCTCATCGGGGGGGCAACCCTACGAGCAGTACTTC. This gives the protein CASSSSGGQPYEQYF.

V usage is TRBV5-4 and J usage is TRBJ1-2; weak D call: TRBD1 (6 bases). Trimming cost V 0 bases and J 7 bases, with 16 bases left between them. The CDR3 consists of 15 residues. The germline V gene encodes CDR1 SGHNT and CDR2 YYREEE (reference sequence). The CDR3 region is CASSLGTGTTGGYTF. CDR3 sequence (DNA): TGTGCCAGCAGCTTGGGAACCGGGACAACTGGTGGCTACACCTTC.

This clone was seen only once. The chain uses TRBV28 and TRBJ1-2; D remains ambiguous. V lost 9 bases, J lost 1 base, and 6 bases lay in between. This CDR3 is built from 11 residues. CDR1 is MDHEN, CDR2 SYDVKM, per germline. CDR3: CASAVNYGYTF. The DNA of the CDR3 is TGTGCCAGTGCGGTTAACTATGGCTACACCTTC.

The gene calls are TRBV29-1 and TRBJ2-2, with TRBD2 matching over 14 bases. There are 17 residues in the CDR3. V dropped 6 bases and J dropped 7; count of bases not matched to a gene: 13. In germline, CDR1 is SQVTM, CDR2 ANQGSEA. The CDR3 DNA sequence: TGCAGCGTCTTTTCCGGGACTAGCGGGAGTGGTGGCGGGGAGCTGTTTTTT. Protein: CSVFSGTSGSGGGELFF.